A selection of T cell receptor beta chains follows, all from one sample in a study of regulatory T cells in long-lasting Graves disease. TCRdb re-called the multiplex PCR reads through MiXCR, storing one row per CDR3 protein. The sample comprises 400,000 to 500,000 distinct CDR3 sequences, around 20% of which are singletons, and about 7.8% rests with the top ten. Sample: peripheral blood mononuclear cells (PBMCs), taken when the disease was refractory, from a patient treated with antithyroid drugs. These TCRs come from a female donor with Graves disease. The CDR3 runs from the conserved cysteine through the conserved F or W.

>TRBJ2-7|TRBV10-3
CAIRDSGTDNYEQYF
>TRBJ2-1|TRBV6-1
CASRDRGMVNEQFF
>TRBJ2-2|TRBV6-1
CASKLGLVNTGELFF
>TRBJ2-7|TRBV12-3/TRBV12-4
CASSWGPNYEQYF
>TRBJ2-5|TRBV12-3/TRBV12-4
CASSYTPEETQYF
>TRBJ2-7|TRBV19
CASSIIAGEIKQYF
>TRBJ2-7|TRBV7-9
CASSPQTRGDYTYEQYF
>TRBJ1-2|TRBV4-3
CASSQDLTVNYGYTF
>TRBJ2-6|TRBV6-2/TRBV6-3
CASSYWETGANVLTF
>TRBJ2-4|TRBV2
CASRTTGVNSQYF
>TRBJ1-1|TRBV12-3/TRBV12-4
CASSLGGDAEAFF
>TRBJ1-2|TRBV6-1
CASSRLTGQAGTYGYTF
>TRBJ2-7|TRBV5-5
CASSQAQVYEQYF
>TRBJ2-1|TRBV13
CASSLTAEKQFF
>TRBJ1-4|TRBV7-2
CASSLVGVGQPNEKLFF
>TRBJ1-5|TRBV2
CASSARGAGAYQPQHF
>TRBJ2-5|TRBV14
CASSSRTGGGVGETQYF
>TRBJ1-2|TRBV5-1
CASSFQEGYGYTF
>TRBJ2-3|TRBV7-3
CASSGGGANTQYF
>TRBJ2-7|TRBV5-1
CASSAGWHEQYF
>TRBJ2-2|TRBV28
CASSGYGTSGITGELFF
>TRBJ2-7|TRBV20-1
CSAPRGGSSYEQYF
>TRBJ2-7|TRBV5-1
CASSWNRGRYEQYF
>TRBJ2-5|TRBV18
CASSPLGRSQETQYF
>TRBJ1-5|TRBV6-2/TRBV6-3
CASSEGVRDQPQHF
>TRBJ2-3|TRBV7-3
CASSLGLAGEGDTQYF
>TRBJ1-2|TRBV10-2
CASSEYRGNGYTF
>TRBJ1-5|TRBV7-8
CASSIFRDGDQPQHF
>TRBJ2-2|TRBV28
CASSLGYDTNTGELFF
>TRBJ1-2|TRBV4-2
CASSQDWQGDNYGYTF
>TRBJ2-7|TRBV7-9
CASSLHTGEPDYEQYF
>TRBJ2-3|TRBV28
CASSAPDRTDTQYF
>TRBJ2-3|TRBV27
CASSPQRITHTDTQYF
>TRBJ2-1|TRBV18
CASSVLLAGVTVEQFF
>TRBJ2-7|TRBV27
CASSLASDRGNEQYF
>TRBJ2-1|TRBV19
CASSPGTGASGRSWSYNEQFF
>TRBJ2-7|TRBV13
CASSLYTREQYF
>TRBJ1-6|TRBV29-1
CSARDSPYSPLHF
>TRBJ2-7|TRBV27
CASSFASGSGSYEQYF
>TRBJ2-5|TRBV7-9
CASSPQRAQYF
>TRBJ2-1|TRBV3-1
CASSHLTGADEQFF
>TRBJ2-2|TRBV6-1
CASSEALLAGYHRELFF
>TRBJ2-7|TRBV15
CATSRDRGGYEQYF
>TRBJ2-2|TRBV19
CASNLAGGGTGELFF
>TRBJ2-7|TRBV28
CASAPGQGLAGSYEQYF
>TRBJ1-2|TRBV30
CAWSSNLYYGYTF
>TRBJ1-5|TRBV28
CASRRPPHRGNQPQHF
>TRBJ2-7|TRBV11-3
CASSSGTAGTEYF
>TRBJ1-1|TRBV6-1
CASSPFPGTGGMNTEAFF
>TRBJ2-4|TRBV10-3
CAISARENIQYF
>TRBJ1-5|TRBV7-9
CASSLVVGSGSQPQHF
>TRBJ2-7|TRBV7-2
CASSLDRVRSEQYF
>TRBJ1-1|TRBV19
CASTRAVETEAFF
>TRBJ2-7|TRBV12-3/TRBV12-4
CASSPDTFDRGWSYEQYF
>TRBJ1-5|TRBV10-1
CAGGENQPQHF
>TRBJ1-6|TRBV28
CASKAVGVPLHF
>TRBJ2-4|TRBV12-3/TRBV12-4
CASSLRATGVKNIQYF